The rows below give T cell receptor beta chains drawn from one sample of a study of blood T cell repertoires in COVID-19. The data were produced by immunoSEQ multiplex PCR, yet TCRdb's version contains in-frame clones alone and is incomplete. The sample holds hundreds of thousands of clones, 80% to 90% seen once. Sequencing was done on a sample of peripheral blood. These receptor sequences come from an elderly man with acute or convalescent COVID-19. Each CDR3 is given with its conserved first and last residue. The D gene is left open where the match is weak. Expanded clones get a size class; other rows say once, few or many, or leave the size out.

>TRBJ1-3|TRBV18|TRBD1|-
TGTGCCAGCTCACCCGGACAGGGCTTTGGAAACACCATATATTTT
CASSPGQGFGNTIYF
>TRBJ1-4|TRBV19|-|-
TGTGCCAGCCGGTGGAGACGCACTCCTAATGAAAAACTGTTTTTT
CASRWRRTPNEKLFF
>TRBJ2-1|TRBV25-1|TRBD2|-
TGTGCCAGCAGTGAATCGACTAGCTTACACAATGAGCAGTTCTTC
CASSESTSLHNEQFF
>TRBJ1-5|TRBV7-8|-|-
TGTGCCAGCAGCCGAGGACGGGGATATAGCAATCAGCCCCAGCATTTT
CASSRGRGYSNQPQHF
>TRBJ2-2|TRBV29-1|-|-
TGCAGCGTTGAAGGGTTTAGCAAGAACACCGGGGAGCTGTTTTTT
CSVEGFSKNTGELFF
>TRBJ2-3|TRBV14|-|once
TGTGCCAGCAGCCAGTATAGAGCAGATACGCAGTATTTT
CASSQYRADTQYF
>TRBJ2-3|TRBV18|TRBD1|-
TGTGCCAGCTCACCTCGGACAGGGGGCACAGATACGCAGTATTTT
CASSPRTGGTDTQYF
>TRBJ2-2|TRBV5-1|TRBD2|-
TGCGCCAGCAGCCTGGCGGGACTAGCGGGAGCGAACACCGGGGAGCTGTTTTTT
CASSLAGLAGANTGELFF
>TRBJ2-1|TRBV7-9|TRBD2|-
TGTGCCAGCAGCTTACAGCGGGGGGGTGATGAGCAGTTCTTC
CASSLQRGGDEQFF
>TRBJ2-5|TRBV9|-|-
TGTGCCAGCAGCGTAGCTTCAGGACAGAAAGAGACCCAGTACTTC
CASSVASGQKETQYF
>TRBJ1-6|TRBV11-3|TRBD1|-
TGTGCCAGCAGCTTGGGACAGCCTCGAAGCTCCTATAATTCACCCCTCCACTTT
CASSLGQPRSSYNSPLHF
>TRBJ2-5|TRBV29-1|TRBD2|-
TGCAGCGTTGAGCCGGGACTAGGGCAAGAGACCCAGTACTTC
CSVEPGLGQETQYF
>TRBJ2-7|TRBV18|TRBD1|-
TGTGCCAGCTCGGATACAGGGGGCGGGGAGAACGAGCAGTACTTC
CASSDTGGGENEQYF
>TRBJ1-6|TRBV27|TRBD1|-
TGTGCCAGCAGTAGACAGGGGGAACGAGGGTCACCCCTCCACTTT
CASSRQGERGSPLHF
>TRBJ1-3|TRBV7-2|TRBD1|once
TGTGCCAGCAGCTTAGGGGTGCAGGGGGCTGGAAACACCATATATTTT
CASSLGVQGAGNTIYF
>TRBJ2-7|TRBV5-6|TRBD1|-
TGTGCCAGCAGCTCGTGGACAGGGAAAAGAAACGAGCAGTACTTC
CASSSWTGKRNEQYF
>TRBJ2-1|TRBV7-6|TRBD2|-
TGTGCCAGCAGCTTAGCAGGGACTAGCGGGAGAGTAGGGGCCTACAATGAGCAGTTCTTC
CASSLAGTSGRVGAYNEQFF
>TRBJ2-3|TRBV5-1|-|-
TGCGCCAGCAGCGTACGTACTAGTCCAGATACGCAGTATTTT
CASSVRTSPDTQYF
>TRBJ2-7|TRBV5-4|-|-
TGTGCCAGCAGCTTGGTGGGACAACGGATGAGGGAGCAGTACTTC
CASSLVGQRMREQYF
>TRBJ2-7|TRBV4-2|-|-
TGTGCCAGCAGCCAACGACGAACGGGATCGGGCGAGCAGTACTTC
CASSQRRTGSGEQYF
>TRBJ2-3|TRBV7-9|TRBD1|-
TGTGCCAGCAGTCTTACAGGGGTAGGGACAGATACGCAGTATTTT
CASSLTGVGTDTQYF
>TRBJ2-7|TRBV11-2|-|-
TGTGCCAGCAGCTTAGACCCACAGGGCTTTTCCTACGAGCAGTACTTC
CASSLDPQGFSYEQYF
>TRBJ2-3|TRBV19|-|-
TGTGCCAGTACCGACCGGGACACCGATACGCAGTATTTT
CASTDRDTDTQYF
>TRBJ1-2|TRBV7-9|TRBD1|-
TGTGCCAGCAGCCCGAGGGGGACAGATGGCTACACCTTC
CASSPRGTDGYTF
>TRBJ1-2|TRBV7-2|-|-
TGTGCCAGCAGCTTAGCTCAGCGCTCCAACTATGGCTACACCTTC
CASSLAQRSNYGYTF
>TRBJ2-1|TRBV19|-|-
TGTGCCAGTAGTCTCCTCCCACCCGGGACACGGATTATCAATGAGCAGTTCTTC
CASSLLPPGTRIINEQFF